Given below is one T cell receptor (beta chain) in context. Reverse transcription of roughly 0.5 to 1 ug RNA was carried out with random hexamers. From the immunoSEQ multiplex PCR reads, TCRdb called clonotypes with MiXCR, one entry per CDR3 protein. The repertoire holds around 90,000 distinct CDR3 sequences, with approximately 96% as singletons. This CDR3 is 14 amino acids long. The germline CDR1 and CDR2 sequences are DFQATT and SNEGSKA (reference sequence). V dropped 3 bases and J dropped 3 bases, with 12 bases sitting between them. This entry comes from a study of CD8 T cells in Susac syndrome. Sequencing input: CD8+ T cells from PBMCs. The chain recombines TRBV20-1 with TRBJ2-1, with D uncertain. This TCR was sampled from a human donor with Susac syndrome. CDR3 DNA sequence: TGCAGTGCTAGTTCGTCTCGAGACTACAATGAGCAGTTCTTC. Its protein is CSASSSRDYNEQFF.